These T cell receptor beta chains were read from a single sample in a study of T cells after yellow fever vaccination. TCRdb re-analysed the 5' RACE reads in MiXCR, keeping a single row per CDR3 protein. The sample holds under 600,000 distinct CDR3 sequences, just over 20% seen once. Material: PBMCs, obtained more than 20 days after the first yellow fever vaccination. These receptors were obtained from a man younger than 35 who received the YFV17D yellow fever vaccine. Both conserved end residues are part of each CDR3. The order of the fields is CDR3 protein, CDR3 DNA, J gene, clone size, D gene, V gene. D genes are given only for firm matches. Clone size, where shown, is once, few, many, or a class for clones that have expanded.

CDR3: CAISDMAGGYSPLHF
DNA: TGTGCCATCAGTGACATGGCAGGGGGTTATTCACCCCTCCACTTT
J: TRBJ1-6
size: few
D: TRBD1
V: TRBV10-3

CDR3: CSAEGQGRNTEAFF
DNA: TGCAGTGCGGAGGGACAGGGTCGGAACACTGAAGCTTTCTTT
J: TRBJ1-1
size: few
D: TRBD1
V: TRBV20-1

CDR3: CSARPPGQDLGELFF
DNA: TGCAGTGCTAGGCCACCGGGACAGGACCTGGGGGAGCTGTTTTTT
J: TRBJ2-2
size: -
D: TRBD1
V: TRBV20-1

CDR3: CASSIYPNTGELFF
DNA: TGTGCCAGCAGTATCTATCCGAACACCGGGGAGCTGTTTTTT
J: TRBJ2-2
size: many
D: -
V: TRBV6-2/TRBV6-3

CDR3: CSASDAGTRGEQYF
DNA: TGCAGTGCTAGCGACGCCGGGACTAGGGGCGAGCAGTACTTC
J: TRBJ2-7
size: few
D: TRBD2
V: TRBV20-1

CDR3: CASSQQGALNSPLHF
DNA: TGTGCCAGCAGTCAACAGGGGGCTCTTAATTCACCCCTCCACTTT
J: TRBJ1-6
size: few
D: TRBD1
V: TRBV7-2

CDR3: CASSFKGGSDTQYF
DNA: TGCGCCAGCAGCTTTAAAGGGGGATCAGATACGCAGTATTTT
J: TRBJ2-3
size: -
D: -
V: TRBV5-1

CDR3: CASSQGTIGTDTQYF
DNA: TGTGCCAGCAGTCAAGGGACTATCGGGACAGATACGCAGTATTTT
J: TRBJ2-3
size: few
D: TRBD2
V: TRBV27

CDR3: CASSMGVMETQYF
DNA: TGTGCCAGCAGTATGGGAGTTATGGAGACCCAGTACTTC
J: TRBJ2-5
size: few
D: -
V: TRBV28

CDR3: CASSSMGGSGNTDTQYF
DNA: TGTGCCAGCAGCTCAATGGGGGGAAGCGGGAACACAGATACGCAGTATTTT
J: TRBJ2-3
size: few
D: TRBD2
V: TRBV7-2

CDR3: CASSDSLGDTQYF
DNA: TGTGCCAGCAGTGACTCGTTGGGGGATACGCAGTATTTT
J: TRBJ2-3
size: -
D: -
V: TRBV25-1

CDR3: CASSLTLTGGGRHTDTQYF
DNA: TGTGCCAGCAGCTTGACCCTCACTGGAGGGGGCAGACACACAGATACGCAGTATTTT
J: TRBJ2-3
size: -
D: -
V: TRBV5-4

CDR3: CASRWPGALSTEAFF
DNA: TGTGCCAGCAGGTGGCCCGGGGCGCTGTCGACTGAAGCTTTCTTT
J: TRBJ1-1
size: -
D: -
V: TRBV7-2

CDR3: CASSQDAAGGGTDTQYF
DNA: TGCGCCAGCAGCCAAGATGCGGCGGGGGGAGGCACAGATACGCAGTATTTT
J: TRBJ2-3
size: -
D: TRBD2
V: TRBV4-3

CDR3: CASSQGQGAQNIQYF
DNA: TGCGCCAGCAGCCAAGGACAGGGGGCTCAAAACATTCAGTACTTC
J: TRBJ2-4
size: few
D: TRBD1
V: TRBV4-1

CDR3: CSARGTSDYEQYF
DNA: TGCAGTGCTAGAGGGACTAGCGACTACGAGCAGTACTTC
J: TRBJ2-7
size: few
D: TRBD2
V: TRBV20-1

CDR3: CASTWGGPLDEQYF
DNA: TGTGCCAGCACCTGGGGGGGGCCCCTTGACGAGCAGTACTTC
J: TRBJ2-7
size: -
D: -
V: TRBV12-3/TRBV12-4

CDR3: CASSSLLRDEQYF
DNA: TGTGCCAGCAGTTCGTTGCTTCGGGACGAGCAGTACTTC
J: TRBJ2-7
size: -
D: -
V: TRBV6-6

CDR3: CASSLVARASGELFF
DNA: TGTGCCAGCAGTTTAGTCGCCCGCGCATCCGGGGAGCTGTTTTTT
J: TRBJ2-2
size: -
D: -
V: TRBV12-3/TRBV12-4

CDR3: CATEDRSSYEQYF
DNA: TGTGCCACCGAGGACAGGAGCTCCTACGAGCAGTACTTC
J: TRBJ2-7
size: few
D: TRBD1
V: TRBV10-3

CDR3: CASSDQSTGEAFF
DNA: TGTGCCAGCAGCGATCAATCCACGGGTGAAGCTTTCTTT
J: TRBJ1-1
size: -
D: -
V: TRBV7-3

CDR3: CASLPGQGAEETQYF
DNA: TGTGCCAGCTTACCAGGACAGGGGGCGGAAGAGACCCAGTACTTC
J: TRBJ2-5
size: few
D: TRBD1
V: TRBV18

CDR3: CASSYLTGDTQYF
DNA: TGTGCCAGCAGTTACCTCACAGGAGATACGCAGTATTTT
J: TRBJ2-3
size: few
D: -
V: TRBV6-5

CDR3: CATSRDSGGAGETQYF
DNA: TGTGCCACCAGCAGAGATTCAGGGGGCGCCGGGGAGACCCAGTACTTC
J: TRBJ2-5
size: many
D: TRBD1
V: TRBV15

CDR3: CASSPPDTYGYTF
DNA: TGCGCCAGCAGCCCGCCAGACACCTATGGCTACACCTTC
J: TRBJ1-2
size: few
D: -
V: TRBV5-1

CDR3: CASSRAGSYGYTF
DNA: TGCGCCAGCAGCCGCGCGGGCAGCTATGGCTACACCTTC
J: TRBJ1-2
size: few
D: -
V: TRBV4-1

CDR3: CASSLAKGGGYNEQFF
DNA: TGTGCCAGCAGCTTGGCCAAGGGGGGTGGATACAATGAGCAGTTCTTC
J: TRBJ2-1
size: -
D: -
V: TRBV5-4

CDR3: CASSVGRQETQYF
DNA: TGTGCCAGCAGCGTGGGACGGCAAGAGACCCAGTACTTC
J: TRBJ2-5
size: few
D: -
V: TRBV9

CDR3: CSARERDRGNYEQYF
DNA: TGCAGTGCTAGAGAACGGGACAGGGGGAACTACGAGCAGTACTTC
J: TRBJ2-7
size: -
D: TRBD1
V: TRBV20-1

CDR3: CASSPGLISADTQYF
DNA: TGCGCCAGCAGCCCGGGACTCATAAGCGCAGATACGCAGTATTTT
J: TRBJ2-3
size: -
D: -
V: TRBV5-1

CDR3: CASRGLQETQYF
DNA: TGTGCCAGCAGAGGACTTCAAGAGACCCAGTACTTC
J: TRBJ2-5
size: many
D: -
V: TRBV12-3/TRBV12-4

CDR3: CASRSVGANTEAFF
DNA: TGCGCCAGCAGATCGGTCGGGGCGAACACTGAAGCTTTCTTT
J: TRBJ1-1
size: few
D: -
V: TRBV5-1

CDR3: CASSLWAPTDTQYF
DNA: TGTGCCAGCAGTTTATGGGCCCCCACAGATACGCAGTATTTT
J: TRBJ2-3
size: few
D: -
V: TRBV12-3/TRBV12-4

CDR3: CASSQSSGLDQPQHF
DNA: TGTGCCAGCAGCCAATCCTCAGGGCTGGATCAGCCCCAGCATTTT
J: TRBJ1-5
size: many
D: -
V: TRBV3-1

CDR3: CATSRDQGEQETQYF
DNA: TGTGCCACCAGCAGAGATCAGGGAGAGCAAGAGACCCAGTACTTC
J: TRBJ2-5
size: -
D: -
V: TRBV15

CDR3: CSARIGRTSTDTQYF
DNA: TGCAGTGCTAGAATAGGTAGAACTAGCACAGATACGCAGTATTTT
J: TRBJ2-3
size: few
D: -
V: TRBV20-1

CDR3: CASRDRGLSYNEQFF
DNA: TGTGCCAGCAGGGACAGGGGGCTTTCCTACAATGAGCAGTTCTTC
J: TRBJ2-1
size: -
D: TRBD1
V: TRBV6-2/TRBV6-3

CDR3: CASSLRDGTNYGYTF
DNA: TGTGCCAGCAGCTTACGGGACGGCACTAACTATGGCTACACCTTC
J: TRBJ1-2
size: -
D: -
V: TRBV13

CDR3: CSARVTGEKGAQYF
DNA: TGCAGTGCTAGGGTAACGGGGGAGAAGGGTGCCCAGTACTTC
J: TRBJ2-5
size: -
D: -
V: TRBV20-1

CDR3: CASSGGGAGNEQFF
DNA: TGTGCCAGCAGTGGCGGGGGGGCCGGGAATGAGCAGTTCTTC
J: TRBJ2-1
size: -
D: TRBD2
V: TRBV12-3/TRBV12-4

CDR3: CSVVGGNAGELFF
DNA: TGCAGCGTTGTTGGAGGTAACGCCGGGGAGCTGTTTTTT
J: TRBJ2-2
size: few
D: -
V: TRBV29-1

CDR3: CASGWTLPEGEKLFF
DNA: TGTGCCAGCGGCTGGACACTACCGGAGGGGGAAAAACTGTTTTTT
J: TRBJ1-4
size: few
D: -
V: TRBV7-9

CDR3: CASSKLTGTGNTGELFF
DNA: TGTGCCAGCAGCAAACTTACCGGGACAGGGAACACCGGGGAGCTGTTTTTT
J: TRBJ2-2
size: -
D: TRBD1
V: TRBV14

CDR3: CASSPRQAREQFF
DNA: TGCGCCAGCAGTCCGCGACAGGCCAGGGAGCAGTTCTTC
J: TRBJ2-1
size: few
D: -
V: TRBV23-1

CDR3: CASSRYQETKYF
DNA: TGTGCCAGCTCACGCTACCAAGAGACCAAGTACTTC
J: TRBJ2-5
size: -
D: -
V: TRBV18

CDR3: CSAQRGYEQFF
DNA: TGCAGTGCTCAGAGGGGTTATGAGCAGTTCTTC
J: TRBJ2-1
size: -
D: -
V: TRBV20-1

CDR3: CASSLAGEENTEAFF
DNA: TGTGCCAGCAGTTTAGCCGGGGAGGAGAACACTGAAGCTTTCTTT
J: TRBJ1-1
size: few
D: -
V: TRBV6-5

CDR3: CASSGVSGGPTDTQYF
DNA: TGTGCCAGCTCAGGTGTATCGGGGGGGCCAACAGATACGCAGTATTTT
J: TRBJ2-3
size: few
D: TRBD2
V: TRBV18

CDR3: CASSYMPSYEQYF
DNA: TGTGCCAGCAGTTACATGCCCAGCTACGAGCAGTACTTC
J: TRBJ2-7
size: -
D: -
V: TRBV6-5

CDR3: CASSFGTDAYNEQFF
DNA: TGCGCCAGCAGCTTTGGGACTGACGCTTACAATGAGCAGTTCTTC
J: TRBJ2-1
size: few
D: -
V: TRBV5-1

CDR3: CASSLVGTSGPYEQYF
DNA: TGTGCCAGCAGCTTAGTGGGGACTAGCGGTCCCTACGAGCAGTACTTC
J: TRBJ2-7
size: few
D: TRBD2
V: TRBV7-6

CDR3: CASSLGLGRQPQHF
DNA: TGTGCCAGCAGTTTAGGGTTGGGGAGGCAGCCCCAGCATTTT
J: TRBJ1-5
size: -
D: -
V: TRBV12-3/TRBV12-4

CDR3: CASSFGGTGNQPQHF
DNA: TGTGCCAGCAGCTTTGGCGGGACAGGTAATCAGCCCCAGCATTTT
J: TRBJ1-5
size: -
D: TRBD1
V: TRBV5-8

CDR3: CASSSGPGRDYNEQFF
DNA: TGCGCCAGCAGCTCGGGCCCGGGACGCGATTACAATGAGCAGTTCTTC
J: TRBJ2-1
size: few
D: -
V: TRBV5-1

CDR3: CASSFTTESAYEQYF
DNA: TGTGCCAGCAGTTTTACCACAGAATCTGCCTACGAGCAGTACTTC
J: TRBJ2-7
size: -
D: -
V: TRBV12-3/TRBV12-4

CDR3: CASSYREVQGTYNEQFF
DNA: TGTGCCAGCAGTTACCGCGAGGTGCAGGGGACCTACAATGAGCAGTTCTTC
J: TRBJ2-1
size: -
D: -
V: TRBV6-5

CDR3: CASSRAGGTEAFF
DNA: TGTGCCAGCAGCCGCGCAGGGGGCACTGAAGCTTTCTTT
J: TRBJ1-1
size: few
D: TRBD1
V: TRBV7-8

CDR3: CASSWGSGAYEQYF
DNA: TGTGCCAGCAGCTGGGGTAGCGGAGCCTACGAGCAGTACTTC
J: TRBJ2-7
size: -
D: -
V: TRBV7-6

CDR3: CASSRGQLMQYF
DNA: TGCGCCAGCAGCCGGGGACAGTTGATGCAGTATTTT
J: TRBJ2-3
size: many
D: TRBD1
V: TRBV5-1